Below, 21 T cell receptor beta chains from the same sample are listed, as sequenced in a study of response to subunit inactivated influenza vaccine. Via MiXCR, TCRdb re-called the RT-PCR reads, giving one row per CDR3 protein. This repertoire shows around 570,000 distinct CDR3 sequences, approximately 10% found once; its top ten account for approximately 10%. This sample also belongs to another study, concerning T cells expressing NK-cell markers. This second report adds: UMIs accompanied the 5'RACE template switching by which TCR beta cDNA was made.

Sequences were derived from PBMCs from blood, sampled on the day of vaccination. These receptors originate from a man aged 45 to 65 who received an inactivated influenza vaccine.

This clonotype has just a few counts. V and J are TRBV2 and TRBJ1-5; 10 bases match TRBD1. Germline V CDR1 and CDR2: SNHLY, FYNNEI. Unmatched junction bases numbered 2, after V lost 6 bases and J lost 6 bases. This CDR3 region has 13 residues. Here the CDR3 DNA reads TGTGCCAGCAGGGGGACAGGGGTTCAGCCCCAGCATTTT. It translates to CASRGTGVQPQHF.

This clonotype occurred a few times. The CDR3 coding sequence is TGCAGCGTGGGACGCACTAATGAAAAACTGTTTTTT. Encoded protein: CSVGRTNEKLFF. The chain joins TRBV29-1 to TRBJ1-4; D may be TRBD1 (5 bases). The CDR3 is made up of 12 amino acids. Germline lookup yields CDR1 SQVTM and CDR2 ANQGSEA. V lost 6 bases to trimming and J lost 2 bases, with 7 bases between them.

The table lists this clonotype with a few counts. The rearrangement links TRBV27 to TRBJ2-1, with 11 bases aligning to TRBD2. Unmatched junction bases numbered 13, after V lost 6 bases and J lost 9 bases. The germline CDR1 and CDR2 sequences are MNHEY and SMNVEV (reference sequence). CDR3 length: 16 amino acids. The CDR3 DNA follows: TGTGCCAGCAGCTCCCCCTCAACTAGCGGGAGAGGTGAGCAGTTCTTC. Protein: CASSSPSTSGRGEQFF.

This clonotype was seen a few times. The chain employs TRBV11-2 and TRBJ1-2; tentatively, D is TRBD1 (5 bases). The germline gives CDR1 SGHAT, CDR2 FQNNGV. V lost 5 bases and J lost 0, with 13 bases in between. This CDR3 contains 15 residues. CDR3 region: CASSPNVRANYGYTF. The CDR3 nucleotides read TGTGCCAGCAGCCCCAACGTCAGGGCTAACTATGGCTACACCTTC.

This chain uses TRBV28 with TRBJ2-3; D is ambiguous. The ends were cut back, 1 base at V and 2 bases at J, with 10 bases in the middle. The CDR3 extends over 15 amino acids. Germline lookup yields CDR1 MDHEN and CDR2 SYDVKM. The CDR3 region has the DNA TGTGCCAGCAGTTTATTCGGCTGGATCACAGATACGCAGTATTTT. It encodes CASSLFGWITDTQYF.

The chain joins TRBV5-1 to TRBJ1-1, with D hard to call. Germline lookup yields CDR1 SGHRS and CDR2 YFSETQ. This CDR3 has 14 residues. With 1 base removed from V and 6 bases from J, the gap between germline ends came to 13 bases. The CDR3 here is CASSLRTSNAEAFF. CDR3 in DNA: TGCGCCAGCAGCTTGCGTACTTCTAACGCTGAAGCTTTCTTT. Combining the CDR3 with reference TRBV5-1 and TRBJ1-1 gives the whole variable domain KAGVTQTPRYLIKTRGQQVTLSCSPISGHRSVSWYQQTPGQGLQFLFEYFSETQRNKGNFPGRFSGRQFSNSRSEMNVSTLELGDSALYLCASSLRTSNAEAFFGQGTRLTVV.

CDR3 nucleotides: TGTGCCAGCGGACTCGGGAACATTCAGTACTTC. Its translation is CASGLGNIQYF. The genes are TRBV6-2 or TRBV6-3 and TRBJ2-4; D may be TRBD2 (5 bases). This CDR3 is built from 11 residues. V was trimmed by 8 bases and J by 7 bases, leaving 9 bases between them. The germline V gene has CDR1 MNHEY and CDR2 SVGEGT.

The rearrangement uses TRBV27 and TRBJ2-1; TRBD1 matches 9 bases. The CDR3 sequence is 16 residues long. With V trimmed by 5 bases and J by 2 bases, 7 bases remained unmatched. Germline V gives CDR1 MNHEY, CDR2 SMNVEV (reference sequence). The CDR3, as DNA: TGTGCCAGCAGTCCTTCGGACAGGGGTCCCTACAATGAGCAGTTCTTC. It translates to CASSPSDRGPYNEQFF.

This chain links TRBV19 with TRBJ2-1, with TRBD1 matching over 9 bases. The V gene end was trimmed by 6 bases and the J gene end by 4 bases; junction bases not matched to a gene: 7. The CDR3 consists of 15 residues. CDR1 is LNHDA and CDR2 is SQIVND in the germline V gene (reference sequence). CDR3 nucleotides: TGTGCCAGTAGCCTATCCGGGACAGGGTACAATGAGCAGTTCTTC. Translating gives CASSLSGTGYNEQFF.

This clonotype was counted a few times. In DNA, the CDR3 is TGTGCCATCACCGAAGGTGGGGGTGGGCAAGAGACCCAGTACTTC. Translated: CAITEGGGGQETQYF. V is TRBV10-3 and J is TRBJ2-5; perhaps D is TRBD1 or TRBD2 (5 bases each). The germline V and J ends were trimmed by 7 bases and 2 bases, with 17 bases remaining between them. This CDR3 comprises 15 residues. Germline V gene data show CDR1 as ENHRY and CDR2 as SYGVKD.

V is TRBV6-2 or TRBV6-3 and J is TRBJ1-1, with D perhaps matching TRBD1 (6 bases). The V and J ends lost 0 bases and 5 bases respectively, with 10 bases between them. Germline V gene data show CDR1 as MNHEY and CDR2 as SVGEGT. CDR3 length equals 14 residues. The CDR3 DNA sequence: TGTGCCAGCAGTTACTCTGGGGGGCGGACTGAAGCTTTCTTT. Protein: CASSYSGGRTEAFF.

There are a few counts of this clonotype. The V call is TRBV6-2 or TRBV6-3, the J call TRBJ2-3; TRBD2 matches at 9 bases. V shed 8 bases, J shed 14 bases, and the junction held 20 bases outside the gene matches. Looked up from germline, CDR1 is MNHEY and CDR2 is SVGEGT. This CDR3 spans 15 amino acids. The CDR3 DNA follows: TGTGCCAGCGCCCCTCGAGGGTTAGCGGGAGCCCCCCGGTATTTT. This encodes CASAPRGLAGAPRYF.

This clonotype was seen only a few times. The gene calls are TRBV7-2 and TRBJ1-1; D not resolved. V lost 2 bases and J 0 bases, leaving 10 bases between the germline ends. The CDR3 loop spans 15 amino acids. The germline V gene encodes CDR1 SGHTA and CDR2 FQGNSA. Here the CDR3 reads CASSLRGRLNTEAFF. The CDR3, as DNA: TGTGCCAGCAGCTTACGCGGGAGATTGAACACTGAAGCTTTCTTT. The complete variable domain, with remaining parts taken from reference TRBV7-2 and TRBJ1-1, reads GAGVSQSPSNKVTEKGKDVELRCDPISGHTALYWYRQSLGQGLEFLIYFQGNSAPDKSGLPSDRFSAERTGGSVSTLTIQRTQQEDSAVYLCASSLRGRLNTEAFFGQGTRLTVV.

This clonotype was picked up a small number of times. The chain couples TRBV15 to TRBJ2-5; D unclear. Germline V lookup: CDR1 LNHNV, CDR2 YYDKDF (reference sequence). Trimming cost V 0 bases and J 3 bases, with 11 bases left between them. The CDR3 runs 15 residues. The CDR3 spells CATSRDGGRKETQYF. The CDR3 DNA follows: TGTGCCACCAGCAGAGATGGCGGTCGTAAAGAGACCCAGTACTTC. The full variable domain, with the rest looked up from reference TRBV15 and TRBJ2-5, is DAMVIQNPRYQVTQFGKPVTLSCSQTLNHNVMYWYQQKSSQAPKLLFHYYDKDFNNEADTPDNFQSRRPNTSFCFLDIRSPGLGDTAMYLCATSRDGGRKETQYFGPGTRLLVL.

V usage is TRBV7-9 and J usage is TRBJ2-7; D uncertain. This CDR3 comprises 15 residues. From germline, CDR1 is SEHNR and CDR2 FQNEAQ (reference sequence). V shed 5 bases and J shed 0 bases, with 14 bases lying between them. CDR3 nucleotide sequence: TGTGCCAGCAGCCACATTTCGGAGTACTCCTACGAGCAGTACTTC. Residues: CASSHISEYSYEQYF.

This chain links TRBV5-5 with TRBJ2-1; D perhaps matches TRBD1 (6 bases). Germline loops: CDR1 SGHKS, CDR2 YYEKEE (reference sequence). The germline V and J ends were trimmed by 5 bases and 1 base, with 13 bases remaining between them. The CDR3 loop spans 15 amino acids. This CDR3 reads CASRTTGPSYNEQFF. The CDR3 DNA reads as TGTGCCAGCAGGACGACAGGACCGTCCTACAATGAGCAGTTCTTC.

The sample holds a few counts of this clonotype. The rearrangement uses TRBV12-3 or TRBV12-4 and TRBJ1-2; the D is unclear. The length of the CDR3 is 13 residues. Between the trimmed V and J ends, which lost 2 bases and 3 bases, there was a span of 7 bases. This chain's CDR3 is CASSLWQDYGYTF. As DNA, the CDR3 is TGTGCCAGCAGTTTATGGCAGGACTATGGCTACACCTTC.

This clonotype has just a few counts. The chain links TRBV12-3 or TRBV12-4 to TRBJ1-1; D may be TRBD1 (5 bases). V lost 7 bases, J lost 1 base, and 10 bases lay in between. The CDR3 contains 13 residues. This CDR3 is CASKTGQNTEAFF. CDR3 bases: TGTGCCAGCAAAACAGGTCAGAACACTGAAGCTTTCTTT.

This clonotype was seen a few times. V usage is TRBV24-1 and J usage is TRBJ2-3; TRBD2 might be the D (5 bases). The germline V and J ends were trimmed by 1 base and 3 bases, with 10 bases remaining between them. CDR1 is KGHDR and CDR2 is SFDVKD in the germline V gene. The CDR3 is 15 amino acids. The CDR3 protein is CATSDLGLMTDTQYF. Written as DNA, the CDR3 is TGTGCCACCAGTGATTTAGGACTCATGACAGATACGCAGTATTTT.

This sequence joins TRBV3-1 and TRBJ1-2; D remains ambiguous. Looked up from germline, CDR1 is LGHDT and CDR2 is YNNKEL (reference sequence). CDR3 length: 15 residues. The ends were cut back, 1 base at V and 4 bases at J, with 13 bases in the middle. This chain's CDR3 is CASSQATQSGYGYTF. CDR3 DNA: TGTGCCAGCAGCCAAGCCACCCAGAGTGGCTATGGCTACACCTTC.

The CDR3 sequence: CATSGQGLWDTGELFF. The DNA for the CDR3 is TGTGCCACCAGTGGACAGGGTCTATGGGACACCGGGGAGCTGTTTTTT. The V gene is TRBV24-1, the J gene TRBJ2-2, with 7 bases aligning to TRBD1. The J segment lost 3 bases and the V segment lost 5 bases, leaving 8 bases of the junction unmatched. The CDR3 contains 16 residues. The germline V gene has CDR1 KGHDR and CDR2 SFDVKD.